This passage covers 10 T cell receptor beta chains from one sample sequenced in a study of CD8 T cells in ankylosing spondylitis. TCRdb ran MiXCR on the 5' RACE reads and lists one entry per CDR3 protein. Counted here are some 150,000 distinct CDR3 sequences, approximately 44% occurring once; the ten biggest clones make up around 15%. Sequencing input: synovial fluid, either unsorted or a sorted T cell fraction (not recorded which). These TCRs come from a male donor with ankylosing spondylitis.

The chain couples TRBV6-1 to TRBJ2-3; 7 nucleotides agree with TRBD1. Germline-derived CDR1 and CDR2 are MNHNS and SASEGT. The CDR3 is made up of 19 amino acids. The junction had 18 bases not matched to a gene; V was cut back by 6 bases and J by 0 bases. This CDR3 reads CASSRNRIQGPQSTDTQYF. The CDR3 nucleotides are TGTGCCAGCAGCCGCAACAGAATACAGGGGCCCCAGAGCACAGATACGCAGTATTTT.

The table lists this clonotype with many counts. The rearrangement uses TRBV7-9 and TRBJ1-1; D unresolved. CDR1 and CDR2 (germline): SEHNR, FQNEAQ (reference sequence). Deletions cut 0 bases from V and 6 bases from J, with 2 bases between. The CDR3 consists of 11 residues. CDR3 in DNA: TGTGCCAGCAGCTTAGCCCCTGAAGCTTTCTTT. Translating gives CASSLAPEAFF.

This clonotype was counted a few times. This sequence joins TRBV28 and TRBJ2-7, with TRBD1 matching 10 bases. The CDR3 is 15 residues long. Germline V gene lookup returns CDR1 MDHEN and CDR2 SYDVKM. V dropped 1 base and J dropped 2; count of bases not matched to a gene: 2. Here the CDR3 DNA reads TGTGCCAGCAGTTTATTGGGGACAGGGGCCTACGAGCAGTACTTC. This gives the protein CASSLLGTGAYEQYF. Complete variable domain (other parts from reference TRBV28 and TRBJ2-7): DVKVTQSSRYLVKRTGEKVFLECVQDMDHENMFWYRQDPGLGLRLIYFSYDVKMKEKGDIPEGYSVSREKKERFSLILESASTNQTSMYLCASSLLGTGAYEQYFGPGTRLTVT.

This sequence joins TRBV12-3 or TRBV12-4 and TRBJ2-1; 11 nucleotides agree with TRBD2. The CDR3 spans 14 residues. Germline trimming cut 3 bases from V and 8 bases from J; bases unmatched to any gene: 3. The CDR3 DNA is TGTGCCAGCAGTTTTCTAGCGGGAGGCCATGAGCAGTTCTTC. This encodes CASSFLAGGHEQFF.

The J gene is TRBJ2-7, the V gene TRBV6-1; maybe TRBD2 (6 bases). V was shortened by 0 bases and J by 0 bases, with 9 bases between the two germline ends. Germline loops: CDR1 MNHNS, CDR2 SASEGT. The CDR3 covers 15 residues. Here the CDR3 reads CASSEARDHSYEQYF. The CDR3 nucleotides read TGTGCCAGCAGTGAAGCGCGGGACCACTCCTACGAGCAGTACTTC.

This clonotype was counted between two and nine times. The chain couples TRBV11-2 to TRBJ2-3, with D unresolved. Per germline, CDR1 SGHAT and CDR2 FQNNGV. Between the trimmed V and J ends, which lost 4 bases and 0 bases, there was a span of 14 bases. This CDR3 region has 16 residues. The CDR3: CASSWAPGSSTDTQYF. The CDR3 bases are TGTGCCAGCAGCTGGGCTCCAGGTAGCAGCACAGATACGCAGTATTTT.

There are a few counts of this clonotype. The chain combines TRBV28 with TRBJ1-5; no clear D. This CDR3 is built from 14 residues. V shed 6 bases and J shed 3 bases, with 12 bases lying between them. Per germline, CDR1 MDHEN and CDR2 SYDVKM. The CDR3 spells CASSEQWYNQPQHF. The CDR3 coding sequence is TGTGCCAGCAGCGAGCAGTGGTACAATCAGCCCCAGCATTTT. Complete variable domain (other parts from reference TRBV28 and TRBJ1-5): DVKVTQSSRYLVKRTGEKVFLECVQDMDHENMFWYRQDPGLGLRLIYFSYDVKMKEKGDIPEGYSVSREKKERFSLILESASTNQTSMYLCASSEQWYNQPQHFGDGTRLSIL.

This chain joins TRBV28 and TRBJ2-4, with 9 positions matching TRBD2. The germline CDR1 and CDR2 sequences are MDHEN and SYDVKM. The ends lost 2 bases at V and 5 bases at J; junction bases unmatched: 13. The CDR3 runs 18 residues. CDR3 in DNA: TGTGCCAGCAGTTTAACCCTAGGGTTGGTAGCGGGGGAAAACATTCAGTACTTC. Translated, it gives CASSLTLGLVAGENIQYF. Based on the CDR3 plus reference TRBV28 and TRBJ2-4, the full variable domain is DVKVTQSSRYLVKRTGEKVFLECVQDMDHENMFWYRQDPGLGLRLIYFSYDVKMKEKGDIPEGYSVSREKKERFSLILESASTNQTSMYLCASSLTLGLVAGENIQYFGAGTRLSVL.

The chain combines TRBV6-2 or TRBV6-3 with TRBJ1-5, with D hard to call. CDR1 MNHEY and CDR2 SVGEGT come from the germline V gene. The V end was cut by 8 bases, the J end by 4 bases, with 12 bases between. The CDR3 has 13 residues. This CDR3 reads CASDGGRNQPQHF. CDR3 DNA: TGTGCCAGCGACGGAGGGCGGAATCAGCCCCAGCATTTT.

The chain has TRBV27 and TRBJ2-1, with 12 nucleotides matching TRBD2. The CDR3 spans 16 residues. J gave up 7 bases and V 3 bases, and 7 bases lay outside the gene matches. The germline V gene encodes CDR1 MNHEY and CDR2 SMNVEV (reference sequence). CDR3 nucleotide sequence: TGTGCCAGCAGTTTTCTAGCGGGGGGGCCGGGGAATGAGCAGTTCTTC. Its translation is CASSFLAGGPGNEQFF.